This T cell receptor (beta chain) originates from a study of blood T cell repertoires in COVID-19. The overall study: Samples of COVID-19 (acute and convalescent) were obtained from the United States, Italy and Spain. PBMCs, B-cell-depleted T cells, or T cells were the source of the cDNA or gDNA that made up the material.

The CDR3 sequence is 15 residues long. Trimming left V 1 base short and J 3 bases short, with 12 bases between. Per germline, CDR1 LNHDA and CDR2 SQIVND (reference sequence). Original processing notes: Cell counts per sample came from amplifying reference gene primers. The repertoire was sequenced with immunoSEQ multiplex PCR; TCRdb's copy has only in-frame clones and lacks some. V and J calls and clone size are those listed in that table; D and trimming were worked out from the DNA. Among around 270,000 clones listed, over 80% were seen once. The chain links TRBV19 to TRBJ1-1; D is possibly TRBD1 (6 bases). The receptor's source is a woman between 40 and 50 years old who had recovered from COVID-19. The sample taken for sequencing was peripheral blood. CDR3 bases: TGTGCCAGTAGTATAGGGCGGGGGGCGGACACTGAAGCTTTCTTT. This sequence encodes CASSIGRGADTEAFF.